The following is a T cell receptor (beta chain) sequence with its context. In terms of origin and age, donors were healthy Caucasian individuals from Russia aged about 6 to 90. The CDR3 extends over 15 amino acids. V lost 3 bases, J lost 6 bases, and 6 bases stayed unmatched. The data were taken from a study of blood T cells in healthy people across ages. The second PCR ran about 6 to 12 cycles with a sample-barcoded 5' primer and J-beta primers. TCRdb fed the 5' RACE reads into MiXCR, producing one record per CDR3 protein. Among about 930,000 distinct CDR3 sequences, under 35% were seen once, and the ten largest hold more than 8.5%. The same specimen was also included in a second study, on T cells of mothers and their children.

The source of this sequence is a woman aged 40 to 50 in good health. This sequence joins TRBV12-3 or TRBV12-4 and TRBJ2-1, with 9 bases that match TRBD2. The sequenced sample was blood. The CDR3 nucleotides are TGTGCCAGCAGTTTTATTAGCGGGGGAAGCAATGAGCAGTTCTTC. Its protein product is CASSFISGGSNEQFF.